Listed here are 32 T cell receptor beta chains from one sample, sequenced in a study of CD8 T cells in Susac syndrome. RNA was extracted with the RNeasy kit, and a quantity of roughly 0.45 to 1 ug was reverse transcribed using random hexamers. MiXCR was run by TCRdb on the immunoSEQ multiplex PCR reads, yielding one entry per CDR3 protein. The data show 250,000 to 350,000 distinct CDR3 sequences, approximately 90% seen once. The sequencing sample was made of CD4+ T cells from PBMCs. The source is a human donor with multiple sclerosis.

This clonotype was observed a few times. J is TRBJ2-7 and V is TRBV20-1, with 8 bases aligning to TRBD1. The CDR3 runs 12 residues. CDR1 is DFQATT and CDR2 is SNEGSKA in the germline V gene (reference sequence). The V and J ends lost 5 bases and 6 bases, in that order; junction bases with no gene match: 6. The CDR3 loop is CSARRTGGEQYF. Written as DNA, the CDR3 is TGCAGTGCTCGCCGAACAGGGGGCGAGCAGTACTTC.

The chain combines TRBV12-3 or TRBV12-4 with TRBJ2-4; D is uncertain. The CDR3 spans 18 residues. Trimming stripped 2 bases from V and 1 base from J, with 18 bases between. CDR3 coding DNA: TGTGCCAGCAGTTTATTCGTTAGGGCGCCGATGGCCAAAAACATTCAGTACTTC. This encodes CASSLFVRAPMAKNIQYF.

CDR3 region: CASSRGTSGRLPYEQYF. The CDR3 DNA is TGTGCCAGCAGCAGAGGGACTAGCGGGAGGTTACCATACGAGCAGTACTTC. The chain employs TRBV7-2 and TRBJ2-7; 15 bases line up with TRBD2. CDR3 length: 17 amino acids. Germline V lookup: CDR1 SGHTA, CDR2 FQGNSA. Losses at the gene ends were 5 bases for V and 4 bases for J; bases not matched to a gene: 9.

The chain uses TRBV7-2 and TRBJ2-1, with 9 bases matching TRBD2. Germline V gene lookup returns CDR1 SGHTA and CDR2 FQGNSA. This CDR3 is 14 amino acids long. Trimming removed 5 bases from V and 7 bases from J; junction bases left unmatched: 6. CDR3 bases: TGTGCCAGCAGCCCGACTAGCGGTGTGAATGAGCAGTTCTTC. Its translation is CASSPTSGVNEQFF.

The chain combines TRBV6-5 with TRBJ2-7, with D hard to call. In germline, CDR1 is MNHEY, CDR2 SVGAGI. V lost 5 bases and J lost 4, with 15 bases in between. The CDR3 consists of 14 residues. The DNA of the CDR3 is TGTGCCAGCAGTACATCCCGGCCCGCTTACGAGCAGTACTTC. It yields the protein CASSTSRPAYEQYF.

The V and J genes are TRBV7-2 and TRBJ1-5, with D possibly being TRBD1 (6 bases). In germline, CDR1 is SGHTA, CDR2 FQGNSA. Trimming removed 8 bases from V and 9 bases from J, with 23 bases in between. The CDR3 contains 15 residues. DNA for the CDR3: TGTGCCAGCGCGAGGGACACAGGAGCTTGGTCGCCCCAGCATTTT. The encoded protein is CASARDTGAWSPQHF.

This clonotype was detected only once. The chain joins TRBV30 to TRBJ2-5, with D hard to call. V was pared by 2 bases and J by 5 bases, with 15 bases between. Germline V CDR1 and CDR2: GTSNPN, SVGIG (reference sequence). This CDR3 comprises 14 residues. CDR3 sequence reads: CAWSRSNLLETQYF. In DNA, the CDR3 is TGTGCCTGGAGTCGAAGTAACCTTTTGGAGACCCAGTACTTC.

The chain joins TRBV4-3 to TRBJ1-2; D ambiguous. From germline, CDR1 is LGHNA and CDR2 YSLEER. The V and J ends lost 0 bases and 2 bases respectively, with 4 bases between them. This CDR3 has 13 residues. CDR3 in amino acids: CASSQERNYGYTF. The CDR3 region has the DNA TGCGCCAGCAGCCAAGAGAGAAACTATGGCTACACCTTC.

This sequence joins TRBV18 and TRBJ1-1; TRBD1 matches 9 bases. Germline lookup yields CDR1 KGHSH and CDR2 LQKENI. The CDR3 covers 15 residues. The V segment lost 5 bases and the J segment 1 base; nucleotides outside the gene matches: 5. The CDR3 spells CASSTGTGPNTEAFF. DNA of the CDR3: TGTGCCAGCTCAACTGGGACAGGGCCGAACACTGAAGCTTTCTTT. Filled out from reference TRBV18 and TRBJ1-1, the complete variable domain reads NAGVMQNPRHLVRRRGQEARLRCSPMKGHSHVYWYRQLPEEGLKFMVYLQKENIIDESGMPKERFSAEFPKEGPSILRIQQVVRGDSAAYFCASSTGTGPNTEAFFGQGTRLTVV.

This chain uses TRBV6-6 with TRBJ1-5; D might be TRBD1 (5 bases). The CDR3 spans 14 residues. Trimming removed 2 bases from V and 4 bases from J, with 9 bases in between. The germline V gene has CDR1 MNHNY and CDR2 SVGAGI (reference sequence). The CDR3 DNA sequence: TGTGCCAGCAGTTACCGCAGGGAAAATCAGCCCCAGCATTTT. It specifies CASSYRRENQPQHF.

J is TRBJ2-7 and V is TRBV19; the D gene is possibly TRBD1 (6 bases). V was pared by 1 base and J by 6 bases, with 10 bases between. The germline gives CDR1 LNHDA, CDR2 SQIVND (reference sequence). CDR3 length equals 13 residues. The CDR3 sequence: CASSIVSRGEQYF. DNA for the CDR3: TGTGCCAGTAGTATAGTGTCCAGGGGCGAGCAGTACTTC. Filled out from reference TRBV19 and TRBJ2-7, the complete variable domain reads DGGITQSPKYLFRKEGQNVTLSCEQNLNHDAMYWYRQDPGQGLRLIYYSQIVNDFQKGDIAEGYSVSREKKESFPLTVTSAQKNPTAFYLCASSIVSRGEQYFGPGTRLTVT.

This chain links TRBV7-9 with TRBJ2-5; D unresolved. The CDR3 loop spans 13 amino acids. V shed 1 base and J shed 13 bases, with 16 bases lying between them. Germline V lookup: CDR1 SEHNR, CDR2 FQNEAQ (reference sequence). CDR3 protein: CASSLGRDGHLYF. CDR3 nucleotide sequence: TGTGCCAGCAGCTTAGGTCGAGATGGTCACCTGTACTTC.

The V gene is TRBV6-5, the J gene TRBJ1-2; D possibly corresponds to TRBD1 (5 bases). The CDR3 loop spans 13 amino acids. Germline CDR1 is MNHEY and CDR2 is SVGAGI. Trimming cost V 5 bases and J 4 bases, with 11 bases left between them. The CDR3 DNA follows: TGTGCCAGCAGTGCAGAGCAGGGCTATGGCTACACCTTC. Its protein is CASSAEQGYGYTF.

In its sample, this clonotype was seen once. This chain joins TRBV5-1 and TRBJ2-3; 8 bases match TRBD1. Germline assignment: CDR1 SGHRS and CDR2 YFSETQ. Trimming cost V 1 base and J 4 bases; bases outside gene matches: 5. The CDR3 length is 15 residues. The CDR3 DNA reads TGCGCCAGCAGCTTGCGAGGACAGGGCCCAGATACGCAGTATTTT. Translating gives CASSLRGQGPDTQYF.

This chain joins TRBV6-2 or TRBV6-3 and TRBJ2-7; 8 bases match TRBD1. This CDR3 contains 12 residues. The ends lost 6 bases at V and 6 bases at J; junction bases unmatched: 4. The germline V gene has CDR1 MNHEY and CDR2 SVGEGT. The CDR3 protein is CASRETGGEQYF. CDR3 DNA: TGTGCCAGCAGAGAAACAGGGGGCGAGCAGTACTTC.

The J gene is TRBJ1-1, the V gene TRBV15, with TRBD1 matching 7 bases. The CDR3 spans 16 residues. Germline lookup yields CDR1 LNHNV and CDR2 YYDKDF (reference sequence). With 3 bases clipped from V and 4 bases from J, the junction kept 11 bases outside the gene matches. This CDR3 reads CATSREVGGAGTEAFF. In DNA form, the CDR3 reads TGTGCCACCAGCAGGGAAGTAGGGGGCGCGGGCACTGAAGCTTTCTTT. Based on the CDR3 plus reference TRBV15 and TRBJ1-1, the full variable domain is DAMVIQNPRYQVTQFGKPVTLSCSQTLNHNVMYWYQQKSSQAPKLLFHYYDKDFNNEADTPDNFQSRRPNTSFCFLDIRSPGLGDTAMYLCATSREVGGAGTEAFFGQGTRLTVV.

The chain employs TRBV6-2 or TRBV6-3 and TRBJ1-5; D not certain. Trimming removed 3 bases from V and 4 bases from J, with 7 bases in between. Germline V gene sequence: CDR1 MNHEY, CDR2 SVGEGT. The CDR3 consists of 13 residues. The CDR3 spells CASSYPGNQPQHF. CDR3 DNA sequence: TGTGCCAGCAGTTATCCTGGGAATCAGCCCCAGCATTTT.

The rearrangement uses TRBV30 and TRBJ1-1, with unresolved D. Germline V gene lookup returns CDR1 GTSNPN and CDR2 SVGIG (reference sequence). V lost 3 bases and J lost 1, with 9 bases in between. This CDR3 region has 13 residues. DNA of the CDR3: TGTGCCTGGAGCGGGAGTAGGAACACTGAAGCTTTCTTT. As protein: CAWSGSRNTEAFF.

This CDR3 reads CASSIIPSPLYEQYF. In DNA form, the CDR3 reads TGTGCCAGTAGTATTATCCCCAGTCCTCTCTACGAGCAGTACTTC. The rearrangement uses TRBV19 and TRBJ2-7; D uncertain. The V and J ends lost 3 bases and 3 bases respectively, with 15 bases between them. This CDR3 has 15 residues. The germline gives CDR1 LNHDA, CDR2 SQIVND (reference sequence).

The CDR3 is CSVEARGLAGGYTQYF. The CDR3 DNA reads as TGCAGCGTTGAAGCCCGGGGACTAGCGGGAGGGTATACGCAGTATTTT. This chain uses TRBV29-1 with TRBJ2-3; 16 positions match TRBD2. Germline V gene sequence: CDR1 SQVTM, CDR2 ANQGSEA. Germline trimming cut 1 base from V and 7 bases from J; bases unmatched to any gene: 5. This CDR3 comprises 16 residues.

This clonotype was counted a few times. The chain is built from TRBV9 and TRBJ2-7; TRBD2 aligns across 7 bases. The CDR3 is 15 amino acids. Germline lookup yields CDR1 SGDLS and CDR2 YYNGEE. Trimming removed 0 bases from V and 3 bases from J; junction bases left unmatched: 6. The CDR3 protein is CASSVAPSGSYEQYF. DNA for the CDR3: TGTGCCAGCAGCGTAGCCCCTAGCGGAAGCTACGAGCAGTACTTC.

This chain links TRBV7-3 with TRBJ2-6, with D perhaps TRBD1 (5 bases). Germline CDR1 is SGHTA and CDR2 is FQGTGA. The CDR3 totals 16 residues. V was clipped by 5 bases and J by 0 bases, with 11 bases between them. DNA of the CDR3: TGTGCCAGCAGCCCTTCAGGGCGCTCTGGGGCCAACGTCCTGACTTTC. Protein: CASSPSGRSGANVLTF.

The chain recombines TRBV19 with TRBJ2-1; D remains unclear. Germline values: CDR1 LNHDA, CDR2 SQIVND (reference sequence). CDR3 length: 11 amino acids. Trimming took 3 bases from V and 5 from J, leaving 2 bases between them. CDR3 sequence: CASSIHNEQFF. The CDR3 DNA reads as TGTGCCAGTAGTATCCACAATGAGCAGTTCTTC.

The chain couples TRBV7-2 to TRBJ1-2; D is uncertain. This CDR3 has 15 amino acids. Germline CDR1 SGHTA, CDR2 FQGNSA. V lost 5 bases, J lost 0 bases, and 13 bases lay in between. CDR3 amino acids: CASSPPRWANYGYTF. The CDR3 DNA reads TGTGCCAGCAGCCCCCCCAGGTGGGCTAACTATGGCTACACCTTC.

The chain employs TRBV12-3 or TRBV12-4 and TRBJ1-6; tentative D call: TRBD1 (5 bases). The CDR3 runs to 15 residues. V was trimmed by 7 bases and J by 9 bases, leaving 19 bases between them. The CDR3 region is CASTLDTGRGSPLHF. The CDR3 coding sequence is TGTGCCAGCACCCTGGACACTGGCCGGGGTTCACCCCTCCACTTT.

This sequence joins TRBV20-1 and TRBJ2-3; 9 bases map to TRBD2. In germline, CDR1 is DFQATT, CDR2 SNEGSKA (reference sequence). The CDR3 is made up of 13 amino acids. J was trimmed by 4 bases and V by 1 base; bases with no gene match: 0. The DNA for the CDR3 is TGCAGTGCTAGAGGACTAGCGGCAGATACGCAGTATTTT. Amino acid sequence: CSARGLAADTQYF.

This clonotype has a single count. This chain uses TRBV3-1 with TRBJ1-1, with D possibly TRBD1 on 6 matching bases. CDR1 is LGHDT, CDR2 YNNKEL, per germline (reference sequence). V shed 1 base and J shed 5 bases, with 14 bases lying between them. This CDR3 comprises 15 residues. CDR3 sequence: CASSQVGGVRTEAFF. In DNA, the CDR3 is TGTGCCAGCAGCCAAGTAGGGGGGGTTCGGACTGAAGCTTTCTTT.

A single count supports this clonotype. The chain uses TRBV6-2 or TRBV6-3 and TRBJ1-1, with 7 bases matching TRBD1. Germline V gives CDR1 MNHEY, CDR2 SVGEGT. With V trimmed by 2 bases and J by 6 bases, 6 bases remained unmatched. The CDR3 is 14 amino acids. Here the CDR3 reads CASSYNRGLAEAFF. The DNA for the CDR3 is TGTGCCAGCAGTTACAACAGGGGCTTGGCTGAAGCTTTCTTT.

The genes are TRBV20-1 and TRBJ2-1; 7 bases line up with TRBD2. CDR3 length: 18 amino acids. Looked up from germline, CDR1 is DFQATT and CDR2 is SNEGSKA (reference sequence). The V and J ends lost 0 bases and 0 bases, in that order; junction bases with no gene match: 11. CDR3 sequence: CSARDRVGGLGSYNEQFF. CDR3 nucleotide sequence: TGCAGTGCTAGAGATAGGGTGGGAGGGTTGGGCTCCTACAATGAGCAGTTCTTC.

This clonotype was detected only once. The chain combines TRBV7-2 with TRBJ2-7; the match to TRBD1 covers 10 bases. Germline V lookup: CDR1 SGHTA, CDR2 FQGNSA. This CDR3 is built from 15 residues. J lost 6 bases, V lost 0 bases, and 5 bases had no gene match. CDR3 sequence: CASSLAGTGEGEQYF. The CDR3 DNA is TGTGCCAGCAGCTTAGCCGGGACAGGGGAGGGCGAGCAGTACTTC.

This chain uses TRBV2 with TRBJ2-5; D remains unclear. From germline, CDR1 is SNHLY and CDR2 FYNNEI. With 0 bases removed from V and 2 bases from J, the gap between germline ends came to 16 bases. The CDR3 is 17 residues long. The CDR3 coding sequence is TGTGCCAGCAGTGAAGCGTGGGGTAGCTTGGGGCAAGAGACCCAGTACTTC. Protein product: CASSEAWGSLGQETQYF.

The chain is built from TRBV6-2 or TRBV6-3 and TRBJ2-1; 12 bases align to TRBD2. CDR3 size: 18 residues. Germline values: CDR1 MNHEY, CDR2 SVGEGT. Trimming removed 6 bases from V and 9 bases from J; junction bases left unmatched: 18. The CDR3 region has the DNA TGTGCCAGCAGACCACCCTTGACTAGCGGGAGCACAAGTAGTGAGCAGTTCTTC. Protein: CASRPPLTSGSTSSEQFF.